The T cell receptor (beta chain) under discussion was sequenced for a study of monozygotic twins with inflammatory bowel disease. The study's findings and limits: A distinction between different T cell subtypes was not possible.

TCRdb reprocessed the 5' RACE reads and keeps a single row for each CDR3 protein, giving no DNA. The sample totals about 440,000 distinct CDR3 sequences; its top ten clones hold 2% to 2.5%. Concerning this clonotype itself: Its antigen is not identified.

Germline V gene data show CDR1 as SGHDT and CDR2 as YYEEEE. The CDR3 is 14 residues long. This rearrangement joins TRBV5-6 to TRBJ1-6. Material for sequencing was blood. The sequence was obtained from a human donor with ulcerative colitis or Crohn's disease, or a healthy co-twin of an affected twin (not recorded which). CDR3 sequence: CASSEYYDGSPLHF.